This TCR beta chain was recorded in a study of CXCR3-negative and CXCR3-positive naive CD8 T cells. Study information: Cumulative TRB read yield was approximately 135 million, averaging about 1.5 +/- 0.3 million per library.

On this clonotype itself: Its antigen is still unknown.

The CDR3 sequence is 17 residues long. CDR1 and CDR2 from the germline V gene are LGHNA and YSLEER. It was by 5' RACE with UMI labels that the TRB cDNA libraries were prepared. TCRdb reprocessed the 5' RACE reads and keeps a single row for each CDR3 protein, giving no DNA. The table for this sample gives about 41,000 distinct CDR3 sequences. General observations from the study: In naive cells, CXCR3-negative and CXCR3-positive subsets had similar TRBV-TRBJ usage; memory cells differed.

The chain couples TRBV4-3 to TRBJ2-7; TCRdb indicates TRBD2, and absent DNA this call remains unverified. Sequencing was performed on memory CD8+ T cells from blood. This clonotype was obtained from a human donor in good health. Some clones in this sample may be carry-over from other donors' samples. The CDR3 loop is CASSQVWDSGTSYEQYF.